A selection of T cell receptor beta chains follows, all from one sample in a study of Graves' ophthalmopathy and Graves' hyperthyroidism. In TCRdb, the multiplex PCR reads were re-called with MiXCR into one record per CDR3 protein. Altogether 350,000 to 450,000 distinct CDR3 sequences are present, 20% to 25% being singletons, with the ten largest covering under 3%. The sequenced material came from peripheral blood. Receptors were obtained from a woman younger than 30 with stable Graves' hyperthyroidism. The CDR3 runs from the conserved cysteine through the conserved F or W. A D gene is named only where the DNA matches it firmly. Some rows have no size entry. The others give once, few or many, or a class for an expanded clone.

d_call clone_size j_call v_call cdr3_nt cdr3_aa
TRBD1 NA TRBJ1-2 TRBV5-1 TGCGCCAGCAGCTTGGCGGCTGGACAGGCCACGAGTGGCTACACCTTC CASSLAAGQATSGYTF
NA many TRBJ1-2 TRBV29-1 TGCAGCGTCGACAATAAGGGGCCTAAGTACTATGGCTACACCTTC CSVDNKGPKYYGYTF
NA many TRBJ2-6 TRBV19 TGTGCCAGTAGTAGGAAAGGGTCAGTCCAATCTGGGGCCAACGTCCTGACTTTC CASSRKGSVQSGANVLTF
TRBD1 many TRBJ1-2 TRBV10-3 TGTGCCATCAGTGGCGGGGACAGGGTTGGTGGCTACACCTTC CAISGGDRVGGYTF
NA many TRBJ2-7 TRBV10-3 TGTGCCATCAGTGAGTCGGCCCGGGGGCGCGGGAGTAGTAGTTCTACCTACGAGCAGTACTTC CAISESARGRGSSSSTYEQYF
NA many TRBJ1-5 TRBV27 TGTGCCAGCAGTTTAGGACCCGACGGTAGCAATCAGCCCCAGCATTTT CASSLGPDGSNQPQHF
TRBD2 many TRBJ2-7 TRBV6-5 TGTGCCAGCAGTTACTCGAGGGGACTAGCGGGAGGTAGTGAGCAGTACTTC CASSYSRGLAGGSEQYF
NA many TRBJ2-5 TRBV20-1 TGCAGTGCTAGAGCGGGGGTCAGGGAGACCCAGTACTTC CSARAGVRETQYF
NA many TRBJ2-2 TRBV11-2 TGTGCCAGCAGCTGGGGATTTAGGGGGGAGCTGTTTTTT CASSWGFRGELFF
TRBD1 many TRBJ1-2 TRBV30 TGTGCCTGGAGTGTAAAGGGGGCGGATGGCTACACCTTC CAWSVKGADGYTF
NA many TRBJ1-2 TRBV6-5 TGTGCCAGCAGTTACGAGGGGTTCTATGGCTACACCTTC CASSYEGFYGYTF
TRBD1 many TRBJ1-1 TRBV5-1 TGCGCCAGCAGCTCCAGAGGGACAGGGAACACTGAAGCTTTCTTT CASSSRGTGNTEAFF
TRBD1 many TRBJ1-2 TRBV6-1 TGTGCCAGCAGGAAACCAGGGGGCGCCCCTAACTATGGCTACACCTTC CASRKPGGAPNYGYTF
NA NA TRBJ2-2 TRBV6-1 TGTGCCAGCAAGTCTAGCCGCAACACCGGGGAGCTGTTTTTT CASKSSRNTGELFF
TRBD1 few TRBJ2-7 TRBV19 TGTGCCAGTAGTTTCTCGGGACAGTTCTCCTACGAGCAGTACTTC CASSFSGQFSYEQYF
NA NA TRBJ1-1 TRBV6-2/TRBV6-3 TGTGCCAGCAGTTACCGTGCAGGCACTGAAGCTTTCTTT CASSYRAGTEAFF
NA many TRBJ2-7 TRBV24-1 TGTGCCACCAGTGATTTCGGTTGGCGTTCCTACGAGCAGTACTTC CATSDFGWRSYEQYF
NA many TRBJ2-7 TRBV6-2/TRBV6-3 TGTGCCAGCAGGCCGCCTAGGGGGGATAGCCCCTACGAGCAGTACTTC CASRPPRGDSPYEQYF
TRBD2 many TRBJ2-7 TRBV9 TGTGCCAGCCCCTGGCTACCGGGACTAGCGAGTTACGAGCAGTACTTC CASPWLPGLASYEQYF
NA many TRBJ2-4 TRBV4-1 TGCGCCAGCTCTGGTCGGGGGGCAAAAACCAAAAACATTCAGTACTTC CASSGRGAKTKNIQYF
NA few TRBJ2-4 TRBV4-1 TGCGCCAGCAGTCGCCTCACGGTAGCCAAAAACATTAAGTACTTC CASSRLTVAKNIKYF
TRBD1 many TRBJ2-2 TRBV20-1 TGCGGTGCTAGAGACTGGGACAGGGGAACCGGGGAGCTGTTTTTT CGARDWDRGTGELFF
NA few TRBJ2-5 TRBV11-2 TGTGCCAGCAGCTTAGAAGGGTTCCCGGGGGAGACCCAGTACTTC CASSLEGFPGETQYF
TRBD2 NA TRBJ2-5 TRBV6-2/TRBV6-3 TGTGCCAGCAGACCAGAGTGGGGCAGGGTGGGTACGGGAGGGCCTCGAGAGACCCAGTACTTC CASRPEWGRVGTGGPRETQYF
NA many TRBJ1-5 TRBV5-5 TGTGCCAGCAGCTTGGAGGGGGGAGGGAATCAGCCCCAGCATTTT CASSLEGGGNQPQHF
NA many TRBJ2-2 TRBV12-5 TGTGCTAGTGGTTCCGGAACAGACACCGGGGAGCTGTTTTTT CASGSGTDTGELFF
TRBD1 few TRBJ2-7 TRBV5-1 TGCGCCAGCAGCCCTAAGACAGGGGGCGACGAGCAGTACTTC CASSPKTGGDEQYF
NA many TRBJ1-5 TRBV6-5 TGTGCCAGCAGTTACTCTGCGGGAACGGCCCAGCATTTT CASSYSAGTAQHF